Listed here are 8 T cell receptor beta chains from one sample, sequenced in a study of T cell responses to AZD1222 COVID-19 vaccine. Using immunoSEQ multiplex PCR, the repertoire was profiled, and TCRdb retains in-frame clones only, with some absent. The sample lists about 130,000 clones; approximately 84% were seen once. The input for sequencing was peripheral blood, taken on day 0 of AZD1222 vaccination. Receptors were obtained from an adult in good health.

This clone was seen more than once but under ten times. V and J are TRBV2 and TRBJ1-4; D possibly corresponds to TRBD1 (5 bases). V dropped 6 bases and J dropped 8 bases, with 16 bases sitting between them. The germline CDR1 and CDR2 sequences are SNHLY and FYNNEI. CDR3 length: 14 residues. The CDR3 loop is CASSRDPSREKLFF. The DNA for the CDR3 is TGTGCCAGCAGCAGGGACCCTTCGAGGGAAAAACTGTTTTTT.

The CDR3 nucleotides read TGTGCCAGCAGCCCAGGACAGGGGGCGCGCAATTCACCCCTCCACTTT. Its protein is CASSPGQGARNSPLHF. The gene calls are TRBV6-6 and TRBJ1-6; 11 bases are a match to TRBD1. The CDR3 has 16 amino acids. The germline V gene encodes CDR1 MNHNY and CDR2 SVGAGI (reference sequence). With 6 bases clipped from V and 7 bases from J, the junction kept 8 bases outside the gene matches.

This clone occurred once. The chain has TRBV18 and TRBJ1-2; TRBD1 matches 8 bases. CDR3 length equals 14 residues. From germline, CDR1 is KGHSH and CDR2 LQKENI. J was trimmed by 0 bases and V by 3 bases; bases with no gene match: 0. CDR3 in DNA: TGTGCCAGCTCACCGGGACAGGCTAACTATGGCTACACCTTC. Translation gives CASSPGQANYGYTF.

The chain joins TRBV10-1 to TRBJ2-5; D gene ambiguous. V shed 6 bases and J shed 5 bases, with 25 bases lying between them. Germline CDR1 is WNHNN and CDR2 is SYGVQD (reference sequence). The length of the CDR3 is 17 residues. The CDR3 reads CASSALVRVAFLETQYF. CDR3 DNA sequence: TGCGCCAGCAGCGCGCTGGTCCGGGTCGCTTTTTTGGAGACCCAGTACTTC.

CDR3 nucleotide sequence: TGTGCCAGCAGCTTAACCGGGGCAAAAGGGACTAATGAAAAACTGTTTTTT. This sequence encodes CASSLTGAKGTNEKLFF. The V call is TRBV7-3, the J call TRBJ1-4, with D maybe TRBD1 (5 bases). Trimming took 0 bases from V and 2 from J, leaving 13 bases between them. CDR3 size: 17 residues. Germline V gene data show CDR1 as SGHTA and CDR2 as FQGTGA.

CDR3 bases: TGTGCCAGCAGCCTAGGCGGGCCGACCATTAATTCACCCCTCCACTTT. This sequence encodes CASSLGGPTINSPLHF. The chain has TRBV5-4 and TRBJ1-6; D is undetermined. Trimming left V 4 bases short and J 6 bases short, with 17 bases between. Germline CDR1 reads SGHNT; CDR2 reads YYREEE (reference sequence). This CDR3 comprises 16 residues.

V gene TRBV12-3 or TRBV12-4 combines with J gene TRBJ2-3; D uncertain. The V and J ends lost 1 base and 4 bases respectively, with 3 bases between them. The CDR3 runs 12 residues. In nucleotides, the CDR3 is TGTGCCAGCAGTTTAGGAGCAGATACGCAGTATTTT. Its protein product is CASSLGADTQYF.

CDR3 protein: CASSLAGTGSNEKLFF. DNA of the CDR3: TGTGCCAGCAGCTTAGCGGGCACAGGGTCTAATGAAAAACTGTTTTTT. V gene TRBV7-2 combines with J gene TRBJ1-4; D might be TRBD1 (6 bases). V was cut by 0 bases and J by 3 bases, with 11 bases left in between. Germline CDR1 SGHTA, CDR2 FQGNSA. The CDR3 loop spans 16 amino acids.